This TCR beta chain was documented in a study of T cell repertoires in cytomegalovirus infection. Each CDR3 protein is one row after TCRdb ran MiXCR on the reads. The sample yields 150,000 to 200,000 distinct CDR3 sequences, around 15% seen once. Germline CDR1 is SEHNR and CDR2 is FQNEAQ (reference sequence). V was trimmed by 9 bases and J by 0 bases, leaving 14 bases between them. The CDR3 runs 15 residues. Sequencing was performed on PBMCs. The sequence was collected from a human donor in good health (CMV status not recorded). Some clones in this sample may be carry-over from other donors' samples. The V and J genes are TRBV7-9 and TRBJ1-4; possibly TRBD1 for D (5 bases). The CDR3 bases are TGTGCCAGTGGGCGAGGGGATGCAACTAATGAAAAACTGTTTTTT. It translates to CASGRGDATNEKLFF.